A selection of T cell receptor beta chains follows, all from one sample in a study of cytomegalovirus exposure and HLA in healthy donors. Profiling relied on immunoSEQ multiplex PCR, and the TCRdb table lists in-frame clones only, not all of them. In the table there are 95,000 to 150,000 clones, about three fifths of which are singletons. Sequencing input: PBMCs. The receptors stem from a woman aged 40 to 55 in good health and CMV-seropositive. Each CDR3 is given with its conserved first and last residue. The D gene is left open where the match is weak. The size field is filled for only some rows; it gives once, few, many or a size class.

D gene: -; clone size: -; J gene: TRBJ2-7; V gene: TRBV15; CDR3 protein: CATSRGGDQSYEQYF; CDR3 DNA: TGTGCCACCAGCAGAGGGGGGGACCAATCCTACGAGCAGTACTTC
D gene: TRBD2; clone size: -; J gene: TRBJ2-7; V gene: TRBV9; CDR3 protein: CASSVEAGASYEQYF; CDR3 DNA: TGTGCCAGCAGCGTAGAGGCGGGAGCTTCTTACGAGCAGTACTTC
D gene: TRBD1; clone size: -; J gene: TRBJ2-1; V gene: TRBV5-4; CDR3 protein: CASSPTLNRGYNEQFF; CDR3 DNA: TGTGCCAGCAGCCCAACCCTAAACAGGGGCTACAATGAGCAGTTCTTC
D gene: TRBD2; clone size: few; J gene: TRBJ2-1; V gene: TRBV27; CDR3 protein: CASSLAGEGVGYNEQFF; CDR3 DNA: TGTGCCAGCAGTTTAGCGGGAGAAGGTGTAGGGTACAATGAGCAGTTCTTC
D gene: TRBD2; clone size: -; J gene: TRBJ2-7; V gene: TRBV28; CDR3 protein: CASSPAGVYEQYF; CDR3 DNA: TGTGCCAGCAGTCCTGCGGGGGTCTACGAGCAGTACTTC
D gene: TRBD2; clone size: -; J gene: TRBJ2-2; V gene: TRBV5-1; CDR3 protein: CASSSRLAGGSAGELFF; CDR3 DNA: TGCGCCAGCAGCTCCAGACTAGCGGGAGGTTCGGCCGGGGAGCTGTTTTTT
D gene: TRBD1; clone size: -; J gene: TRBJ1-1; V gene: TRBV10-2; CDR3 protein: CASSGQGENTEAFF; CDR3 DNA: TGCGCCAGCAGTGGCCAGGGGGAGAACACTGAAGCTTTCTTT
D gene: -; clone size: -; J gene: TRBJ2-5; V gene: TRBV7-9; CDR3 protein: CASSSYPTKETQYF; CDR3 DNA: TGTGCCAGCAGCTCCTACCCAACCAAAGAGACCCAGTACTTC
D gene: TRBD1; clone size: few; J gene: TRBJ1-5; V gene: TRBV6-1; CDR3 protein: CASRGTGKGNQPQHF; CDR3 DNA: TGTGCCAGCAGAGGGACAGGGAAGGGCAATCAGCCCCAGCATTTT
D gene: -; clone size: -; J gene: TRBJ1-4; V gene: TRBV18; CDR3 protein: CASSPGTIDTLFF; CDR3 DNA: TGTGCCAGCTCACCGGGGACAATAGACACACTGTTTTTT
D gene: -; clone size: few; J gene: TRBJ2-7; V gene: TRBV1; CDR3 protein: CTSSQEKGSYEQYF; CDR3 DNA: TGCACCAGCAGCCAAGAAAAGGGGTCCTACGAGCAGTACTTC
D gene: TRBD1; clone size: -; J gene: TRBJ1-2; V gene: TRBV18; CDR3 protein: CASSPLGQGEGYTF; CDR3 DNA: TGTGCCAGCTCACCTCTCGGACAGGGCGAAGGCTACACCTTC
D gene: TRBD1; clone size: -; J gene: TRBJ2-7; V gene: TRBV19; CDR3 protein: CASSPDRDLREQYF; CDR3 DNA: TGTGCCAGTAGCCCGGACAGGGACTTACGCGAGCAGTACTTC
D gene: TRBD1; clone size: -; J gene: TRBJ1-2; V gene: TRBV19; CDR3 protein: CASDSGGRNGYPF; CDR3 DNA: TGTGCCAGTGATTCAGGGGGCAGAAATGGCTACCCCTTC
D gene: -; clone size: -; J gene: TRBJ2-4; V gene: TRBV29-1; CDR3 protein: CSVGTRYIQYF; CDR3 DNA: TGCAGCGTTGGAACCCGGTACATTCAGTACTTC
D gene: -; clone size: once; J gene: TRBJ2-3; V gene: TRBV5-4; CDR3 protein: CASSDYRTVTDTQYF; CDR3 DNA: TGTGCCAGCAGCGACTATCGGACAGTCACGGATACGCAGTATTTT
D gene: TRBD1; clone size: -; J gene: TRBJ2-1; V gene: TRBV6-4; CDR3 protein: CASSYYRGLYNEQFF; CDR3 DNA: TGTGCCAGCAGTTACTACAGGGGCCTTTACAATGAGCAGTTCTTC
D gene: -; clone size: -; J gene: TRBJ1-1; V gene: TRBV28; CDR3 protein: CASSPPRNTEAFF; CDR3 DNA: TGTGCCAGCAGCCCACCCAGGAACACTGAAGCTTTCTTT
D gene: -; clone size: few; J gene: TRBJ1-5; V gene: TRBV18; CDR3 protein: CASSPLGEGNQPQHF; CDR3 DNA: TGTGCCAGCTCACCACTCGGGGAGGGCAATCAGCCCCAGCATTTT
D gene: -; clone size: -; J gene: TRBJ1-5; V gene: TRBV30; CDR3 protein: CAWSVRGAGGQPQHF; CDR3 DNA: TGTGCCTGGAGCGTTCGGGGCGCCGGGGGACAGCCCCAGCATTTT
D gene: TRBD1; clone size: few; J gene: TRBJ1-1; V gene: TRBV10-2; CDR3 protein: CASSAGDREGEAFF; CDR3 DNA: TGCGCCAGCAGTGCTGGGGACAGGGAAGGTGAAGCTTTCTTT
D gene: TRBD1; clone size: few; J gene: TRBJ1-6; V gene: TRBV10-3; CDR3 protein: CASTPGTGTYNSPLHF; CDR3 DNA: TGTGCCAGCACTCCCGGGACAGGCACATATAATTCACCCCTCCACTTT
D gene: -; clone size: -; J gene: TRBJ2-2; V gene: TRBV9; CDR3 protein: CASSGYRVPGELFF; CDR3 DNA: TGTGCCAGCAGCGGTTACAGGGTTCCCGGGGAGCTGTTTTTT
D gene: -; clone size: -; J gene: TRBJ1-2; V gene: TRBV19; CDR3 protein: CASMRENYGYTF; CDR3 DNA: TGTGCCAGTATGCGGGAGAACTATGGCTACACCTTC
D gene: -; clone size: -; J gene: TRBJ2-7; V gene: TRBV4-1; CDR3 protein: CASSQEPGSYEQYF; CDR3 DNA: TGCGCCAGCAGCCAAGAACCGGGCTCCTACGAGCAGTACTTC
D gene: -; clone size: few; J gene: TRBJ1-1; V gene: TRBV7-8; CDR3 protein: CASSLVGLGGVNTEAFF; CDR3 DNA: TGTGCCAGCAGCTTAGTTGGCCTAGGGGGGGTGAACACTGAAGCTTTCTTT